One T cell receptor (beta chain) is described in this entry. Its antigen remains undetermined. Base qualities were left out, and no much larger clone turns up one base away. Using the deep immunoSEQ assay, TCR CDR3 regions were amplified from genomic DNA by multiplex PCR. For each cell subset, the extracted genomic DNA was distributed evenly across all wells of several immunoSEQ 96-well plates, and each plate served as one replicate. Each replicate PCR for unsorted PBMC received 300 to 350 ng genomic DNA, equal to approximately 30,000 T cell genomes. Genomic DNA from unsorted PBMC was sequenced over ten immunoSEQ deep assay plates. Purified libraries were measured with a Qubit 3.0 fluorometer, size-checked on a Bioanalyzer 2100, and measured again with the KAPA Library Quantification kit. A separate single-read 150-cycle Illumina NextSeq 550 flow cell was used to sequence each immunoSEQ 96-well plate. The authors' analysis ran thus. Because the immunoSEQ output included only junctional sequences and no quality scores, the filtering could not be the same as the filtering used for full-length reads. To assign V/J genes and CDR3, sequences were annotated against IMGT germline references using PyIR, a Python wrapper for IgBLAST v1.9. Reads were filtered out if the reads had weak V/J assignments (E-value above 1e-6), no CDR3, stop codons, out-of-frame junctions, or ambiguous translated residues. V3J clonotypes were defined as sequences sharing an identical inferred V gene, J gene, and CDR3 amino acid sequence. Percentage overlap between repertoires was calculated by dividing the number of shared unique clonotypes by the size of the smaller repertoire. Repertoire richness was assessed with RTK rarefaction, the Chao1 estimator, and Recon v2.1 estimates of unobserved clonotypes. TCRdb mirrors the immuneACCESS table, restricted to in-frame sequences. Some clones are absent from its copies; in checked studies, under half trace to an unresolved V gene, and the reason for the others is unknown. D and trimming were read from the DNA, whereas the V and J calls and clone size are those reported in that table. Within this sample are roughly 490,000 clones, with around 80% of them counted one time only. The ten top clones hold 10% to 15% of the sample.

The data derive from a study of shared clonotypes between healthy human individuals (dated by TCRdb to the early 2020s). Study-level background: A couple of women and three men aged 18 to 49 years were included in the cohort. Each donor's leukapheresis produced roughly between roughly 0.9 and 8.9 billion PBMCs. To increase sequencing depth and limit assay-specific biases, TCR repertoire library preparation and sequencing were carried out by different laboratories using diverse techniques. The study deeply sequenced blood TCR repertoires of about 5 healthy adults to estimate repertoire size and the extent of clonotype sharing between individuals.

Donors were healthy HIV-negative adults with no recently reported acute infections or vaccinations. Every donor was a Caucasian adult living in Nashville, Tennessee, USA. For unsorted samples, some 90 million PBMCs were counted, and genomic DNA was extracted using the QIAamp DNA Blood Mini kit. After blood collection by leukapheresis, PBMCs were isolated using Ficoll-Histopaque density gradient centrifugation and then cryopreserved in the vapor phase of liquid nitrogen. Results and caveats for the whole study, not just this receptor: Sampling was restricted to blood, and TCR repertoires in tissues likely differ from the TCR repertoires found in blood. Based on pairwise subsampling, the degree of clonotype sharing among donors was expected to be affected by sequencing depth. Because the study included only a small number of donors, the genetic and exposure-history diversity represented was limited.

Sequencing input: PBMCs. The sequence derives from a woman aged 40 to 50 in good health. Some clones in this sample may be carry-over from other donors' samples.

The DNA reads TGCAGCGTTGACCAGGTGGCGGGAGAAGCTTTCTTT. Its protein is CSVDQVAGEAFF. Rearrangement joined TRBV29-1 to TRBJ1-1; the D gene cannot be named for sure. Per the germline V gene, SQVTM is the CDR1 and ANQGSEA is the CDR2. Trimming at the junction amounts to 3 bases on V and 8 bases on J, and the germline ends lie 13 bases apart. Counted from cysteine to phenylalanine, this CDR3 has 12 amino acids. The CDR3 DNA has 36 bases and is translated from base 1.